The clone carrying this T cell receptor (beta chain) was observed at least ten times. The table came from immunoSEQ multiplex PCR; TCRdb's copy has only in-frame clones and leaves some out. The sample has about 260,000 clones, approximately 90% seen once. The data derive from a study of blood T cell repertoires in COVID-19. The germline gives CDR1 SGHVS, CDR2 FNYEAQ. The CDR3 runs to 15 residues. The J segment lost 6 bases and the V segment lost 3 bases, leaving 10 bases of the junction unmatched. The chain couples TRBV7-6 to TRBJ2-7; TRBD1 agrees at 8 bases. The clonotype was recovered from a man between 18 and 29 years old with active or convalescent COVID-19. The sample was peripheral blood. The CDR3 DNA is TGTGCCAGCAGCTTGATAATAGACAGGGGAGGCGAGCAGTACTTC. Protein product: CASSLIIDRGGEQYF.